These 16 T cell receptor beta chains share one sample of origin, sequenced in a study of T-cell reconstitution after alpha-beta-depleted transplantation in children. Preparation of the TCRbeta library used unique molecular identifiers. TCRdb redid the calling of the PCR reads with MiXCR, one entry per CDR3 protein. The sample has about 260,000 distinct CDR3 sequences, around a tenth seen once. The source material was peripheral blood, sampled 180 days after TCRalphabeta/CD19-depleted stem cell transplant. The source is a male patient between 2 and 10 years old who had a stem cell transplant for chronic granulomatous disease, so the T cells may come from the graft donor.

This clonotype was counted ten times or more. The chain combines TRBV9 with TRBJ2-1, with D unclear. The CDR3 length is 13 residues. The V end lost 0 bases, the J end lost 4 bases, and 5 bases lay between the germline ends. Germline assignment: CDR1 SGDLS and CDR2 YYNGEE. The CDR3 nucleotides read TGTGCCAGCAGCGTAGGTATTTACAATGAGCAGTTCTTC. The encoded protein is CASSVGIYNEQFF.

This clonotype was counted at least ten times. The chain has TRBV5-1 and TRBJ2-4; D is possibly TRBD1 (7 bases). V was clipped by 3 bases and J by 6 bases, with 19 bases between them. Per germline, CDR1 SGHRS and CDR2 YFSETQ. This CDR3 comprises 16 residues. The CDR3 DNA follows: TGCGCCAGCAGCTCCTCCCCTCGGCAGGGGGGAAACATTCAGTACTTC. Residues: CASSSSPRQGGNIQYF.

This clonotype turned up a few times. The chain links TRBV19 to TRBJ1-5; tentative D call: TRBD1 (5 bases). This CDR3 spans 14 amino acids. Germline CDR1 is LNHDA and CDR2 is SQIVND (reference sequence). V was trimmed by 4 bases and J by 1 base, leaving 8 bases between them. CDR3 region: CASSSGGSNQPQHF. CDR3 DNA sequence: TGTGCCAGTAGTAGTGGGGGGAGCAATCAGCCCCAGCATTTT.

The rearrangement links TRBV11-2 to TRBJ2-2; D is unresolved. CDR3 length: 17 amino acids. The ends were cut back, 0 bases at V and 0 bases at J, with 11 bases in the middle. Germline loops: CDR1 SGHAT, CDR2 FQNNGV. CDR3: CASSLDLGRTNTGELFF. The CDR3 bases are TGTGCCAGCAGCTTAGATCTTGGCAGGACGAACACCGGGGAGCTGTTTTTT.

This clonotype was recorded many times. The genes are TRBV5-1 and TRBJ2-1; 7 positions match TRBD1. The CDR3 totals 15 residues. V dropped 5 bases and J dropped 1; count of bases not matched to a gene: 6. Germline CDR1 SGHRS, CDR2 YFSETQ. The CDR3 DNA is TGCGCCAGCAGTACCACAGGGGTGTCCTACAATGAGCAGTTCTTC. As protein: CASSTTGVSYNEQFF.

There are many counts of this clonotype. The chain combines TRBV5-8 with TRBJ1-5; D may be TRBD1 (5 bases). The germline CDR1 and CDR2 sequences are SGHTS and YDEGEE. The CDR3 runs 15 residues. The ends were cut back, 7 bases at V and 0 bases at J, with 14 bases in the middle. The CDR3, as DNA: TGTGCCAGCGCCCTGCGGGGGGTTAGCAATCAGCCCCAGCATTTT. It encodes CASALRGVSNQPQHF.

This clonotype was detected many times. The V call is TRBV6-2 or TRBV6-3, the J call TRBJ2-1; TRBD1 matches 7 bases. J was trimmed by 4 bases and V by 4 bases; bases with no gene match: 7. The length of the CDR3 is 15 residues. Looked up from germline, CDR1 is MNHEY and CDR2 is SVGEGT. CDR3 sequence reads: CASSSGQVRYNEQFF. CDR3 nucleotides: TGTGCCAGCAGTTCCGGACAGGTTCGTTACAATGAGCAGTTCTTC.

This clonotype occurred many times. The chain uses TRBV28 and TRBJ2-5; 8 bases are shared with TRBD1. This CDR3 is built from 13 residues. V was clipped by 6 bases and J by 5 bases; unmatched bases: 5. CDR1 is MDHEN, CDR2 SYDVKM, per germline. CDR3 protein: CASSPDRGETQYF. The CDR3, as DNA: TGTGCCAGCAGCCCCGACAGGGGTGAGACCCAGTACTTC.

This clonotype was detected ten times or more. The V call is TRBV20-1, the J call TRBJ1-6; tentatively, D is TRBD1 (5 bases). V was pared by 2 bases and J by 0 bases, with 5 bases between. The CDR3 runs 14 residues. CDR1 and CDR2 from the germline V gene are DFQATT and SNEGSKA (reference sequence). The CDR3 is CSARQGSYNSPLHF. DNA of the CDR3: TGCAGTGCTAGACAGGGCTCCTATAATTCACCCCTCCACTTT.

This clonotype was observed many times. The chain is built from TRBV12-3 or TRBV12-4 and TRBJ2-3; the D is unclear. The CDR3 is 16 residues long. With 2 bases removed from V and 2 bases from J, the gap between germline ends came to 14 bases. CDR3 sequence (DNA): TGTGCCAGCAGTTTAAACCCCCTGACGTCCACAGATACGCAGTATTTT. This sequence encodes CASSLNPLTSTDTQYF.

This clonotype was seen many times. This chain links TRBV28 with TRBJ2-1; 7 bases are a match to TRBD2. Germline V gives CDR1 MDHEN, CDR2 SYDVKM. V dropped 2 bases and J dropped 5; count of bases not matched to a gene: 6. The CDR3 is 15 residues long. DNA for the CDR3: TGTGCCAGCAGTTTAAGGGACTACCTCAACAATGAGCAGTTCTTC. It translates to CASSLRDYLNNEQFF.

This clonotype was seen at least ten times. The rearrangement uses TRBV20-1 and TRBJ2-1, with 7 nucleotides matching TRBD1. The CDR3 runs to 16 residues. CDR1 is DFQATT and CDR2 is SNEGSKA in the germline V gene (reference sequence). V shed 1 base, J shed 5 bases, and the junction held 11 bases outside the gene matches. CDR3 bases: TGCAGTGCTAGAGTTCTAGACAGGGCTGCGGACAATGAGCAGTTCTTC. The encoded protein is CSARVLDRAADNEQFF.

This clonotype was recorded many times. The chain has TRBV12-3 or TRBV12-4 and TRBJ1-3, with D maybe TRBD1 (6 bases). The CDR3 length is 17 residues. Trimming shortened V by 3 bases and J by 2 bases, and 17 bases separated the two germline ends. For the CDR3, the DNA is TGTGCCAGCAGTTTTCCCCTGGCCGGGGGCGCTGGAAACACCATATATTTT. It is translated as CASSFPLAGGAGNTIYF.

This clonotype was detected ten times or more. V gene TRBV11-2 combines with J gene TRBJ1-1; D is perhaps TRBD1 (5 bases). V lost 3 bases to trimming and J lost 13 bases, with 15 bases between them. CDR3 size: 12 residues. Germline CDR1 and CDR2: SGHAT and FQNNGV. CDR3 loop: CASSFGDGRGFF. The CDR3 DNA sequence: TGTGCCAGCAGCTTCGGCGACGGAAGGGGTTTCTTT. Combining the CDR3 with reference TRBV11-2 and TRBJ1-1 gives the whole variable domain EAGVAQSPRYKIIEKRQSVAFWCNPISGHATLYWYQQILGQGPKLLIQFQNNGVVDDSQLPKDRFSAERLKGVDSTLKIQPAKLEDSAVYLCASSFGDGRGFFGQGTRLTVV.

Note on this clonotype: This could be a read error, since a much larger clone is one nucleotide away. The V and J genes are TRBV24-1 and TRBJ1-1; 8 bases align to TRBD1. Germline CDR1 reads KGHDR; CDR2 reads SFDVKD. This CDR3 contains 13 residues. The CDR3 coding sequence is TGTGCCACCAGTGATACGGACAGGGCGAGGGCTGTCTTT. It translates to CATSDTDRARAVF.

The sample holds many counts of this clonotype. This chain links TRBV14 with TRBJ2-1; no firm D call. The CDR3 is 17 amino acids. Between the trimmed V and J ends, which lost 2 bases and 0 bases, there was a span of 14 bases. The germline gives CDR1 SGHDN, CDR2 FVKESK. The DNA for the CDR3 is TGTGCCAGCAGCCAACGGTCAGGAGTGAGCTCCTACAATGAGCAGTTCTTC. Protein product: CASSQRSGVSSYNEQFF. Drawing the rest from reference TRBV14 and TRBJ2-1, the complete variable domain is EAGVTQFPSHSVIEKGQTVTLRCDPISGHDNLYWYRRVMGKEIKFLLHFVKESKQDESGMPNNRFLAERTGGTYSTLKVQPAELEDSGVYFCASSQRSGVSSYNEQFFGPGTRLTVL.